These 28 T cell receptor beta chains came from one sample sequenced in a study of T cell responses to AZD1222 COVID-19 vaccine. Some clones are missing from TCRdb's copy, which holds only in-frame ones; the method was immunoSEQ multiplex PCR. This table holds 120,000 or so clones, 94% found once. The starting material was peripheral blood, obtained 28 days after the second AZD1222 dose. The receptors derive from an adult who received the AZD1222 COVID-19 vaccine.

CDR3 amino acids: CSVGRWPLLGLNTEAFF. The CDR3 DNA follows: TGCAGCGTTGGAAGATGGCCCCTTTTAGGGCTGAACACTGAAGCTTTCTTT. V and J are TRBV29-1 and TRBJ1-1; D not certain. The CDR3 runs 17 residues. Germline assignment: CDR1 SQVTM and CDR2 ANQGSEA. V lost 4 bases to trimming and J lost 0 bases, with 21 bases between them.

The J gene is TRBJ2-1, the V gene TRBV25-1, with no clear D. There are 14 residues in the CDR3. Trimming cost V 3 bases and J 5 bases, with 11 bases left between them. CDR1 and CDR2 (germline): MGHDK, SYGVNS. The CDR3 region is CASSDNRVNNEQFF. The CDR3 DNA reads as TGTGCCAGCAGTGATAACCGGGTTAACAATGAGCAGTTCTTC.

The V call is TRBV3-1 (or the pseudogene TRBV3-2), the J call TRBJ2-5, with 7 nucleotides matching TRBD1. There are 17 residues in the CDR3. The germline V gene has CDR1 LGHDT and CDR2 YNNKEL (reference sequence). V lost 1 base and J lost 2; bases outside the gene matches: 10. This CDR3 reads CASSQAGGLFTQETQYF. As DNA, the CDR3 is TGTGCCAGCAGCCAAGCAGGGGGTCTGTTCACTCAAGAGACCCAGTACTTC.

The CDR3 region has the DNA TGTGCCAGCACCGAGGCCGGAGGGGCCCCCTACAATGAGCAGTTCTTC. It is translated as CASTEAGGAPYNEQFF. This chain uses TRBV2 with TRBJ2-1, with D maybe TRBD2 (6 bases). CDR1 is SNHLY and CDR2 is FYNNEI in the germline V gene. V lost 7 bases and J lost 2, with 18 bases in between. The CDR3 sequence is 16 residues long. Variable domain in full (rest from reference TRBV2 and TRBJ2-1): EPEVTQTPSHQVTQMGQEVILRCVPISNHLYFYWYRQILGQKVEFLVSFYNNEISEKSEIFDDQFSVERPDGSNFTLKIRSTKLEDSAMYFCASTEAGGAPYNEQFFGPGTRLTVL.

The CDR3 loop is CASSKGGAKCYTF. The CDR3 coding sequence is TGTGCCAGCAGCAAAGGTGGGGCCAAGTGCTACACCTTC. This sequence joins TRBV21-1 and TRBJ1-2; whether TRBD1, the table's D call, matches the DNA was not checked. TRBV21-1 is marked as a pseudogene. This CDR3 region has 13 residues.

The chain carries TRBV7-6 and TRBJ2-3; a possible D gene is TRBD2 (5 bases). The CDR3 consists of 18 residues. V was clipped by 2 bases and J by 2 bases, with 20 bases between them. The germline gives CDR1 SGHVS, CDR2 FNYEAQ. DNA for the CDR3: TGTGCCAGCAGCTTACGCGAGGGAGAAGCTCTCCCCACAGATACGCAGTATTTT. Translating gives CASSLREGEALPTDTQYF. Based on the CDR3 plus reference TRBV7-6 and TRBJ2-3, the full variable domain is GAGVSQSPRYKVTKRGQDVALRCDPISGHVSLYWYRQALGQGPEFLTYFNYEAQQDKSGLPNDRFSAERPEGSISTLTIQRTEQRDSAMYRCASSLREGEALPTDTQYFGPGTRLTVL.

DNA for the CDR3: TGTGCCAGTAGTCCGCCCGGGACAGGTTATAGCGAGCAGTACTTC. Protein: CASSPPGTGYSEQYF. The rearrangement uses TRBV19 and TRBJ2-7; 8 nucleotides line up with TRBD1. CDR1 is LNHDA, CDR2 SQIVND, per germline (reference sequence). Germline trimming cut 5 bases from V and 6 bases from J; bases unmatched to any gene: 12. The CDR3 sequence is 15 residues long.

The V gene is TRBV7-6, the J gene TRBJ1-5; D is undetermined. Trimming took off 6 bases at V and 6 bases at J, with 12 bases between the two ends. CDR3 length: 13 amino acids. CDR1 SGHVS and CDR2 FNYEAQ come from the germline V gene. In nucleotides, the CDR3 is TGTGCCAGCAGTTTCACAGAGGGTCAGCCCCAGCATTTT. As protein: CASSFTEGQPQHF.

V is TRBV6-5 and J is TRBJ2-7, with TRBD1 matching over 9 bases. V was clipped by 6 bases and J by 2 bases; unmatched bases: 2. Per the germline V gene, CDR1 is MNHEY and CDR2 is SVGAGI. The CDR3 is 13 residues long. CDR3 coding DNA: TGTGCCAGCAGCTACAGGGGGCCCTACGAGCAGTACTTC. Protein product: CASSYRGPYEQYF.

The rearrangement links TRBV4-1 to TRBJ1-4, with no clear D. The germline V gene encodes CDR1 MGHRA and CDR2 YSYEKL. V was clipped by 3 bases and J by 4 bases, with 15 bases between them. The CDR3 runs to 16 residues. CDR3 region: CASSHFDGGGNEKLFF. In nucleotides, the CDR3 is TGCGCCAGCAGCCATTTTGACGGAGGAGGTAATGAAAAACTGTTTTTT.

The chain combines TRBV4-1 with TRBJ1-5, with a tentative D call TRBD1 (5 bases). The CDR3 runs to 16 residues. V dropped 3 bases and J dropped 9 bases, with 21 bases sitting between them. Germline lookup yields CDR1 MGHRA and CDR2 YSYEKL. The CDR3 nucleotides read TGCGCCAGCAGCCAGAGCATTGGGGACGCAGGGTGGCCCCAGCATTTT. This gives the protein CASSQSIGDAGWPQHF.

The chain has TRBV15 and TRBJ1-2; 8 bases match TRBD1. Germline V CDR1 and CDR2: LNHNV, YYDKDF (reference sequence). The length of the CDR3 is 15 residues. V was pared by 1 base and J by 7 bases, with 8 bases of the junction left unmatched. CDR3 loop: CATSRVGQGRGGYTF. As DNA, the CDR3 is TGTGCCACCAGCAGAGTCGGACAGGGCCGGGGTGGCTACACCTTC.

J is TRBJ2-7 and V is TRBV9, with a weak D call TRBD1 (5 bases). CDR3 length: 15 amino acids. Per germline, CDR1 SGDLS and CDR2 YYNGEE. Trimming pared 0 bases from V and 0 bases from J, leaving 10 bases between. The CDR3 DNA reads TGTGCCAGCAGCGTAGCTACAGGACCCTCCTACGAGCAGTACTTC. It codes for CASSVATGPSYEQYF.

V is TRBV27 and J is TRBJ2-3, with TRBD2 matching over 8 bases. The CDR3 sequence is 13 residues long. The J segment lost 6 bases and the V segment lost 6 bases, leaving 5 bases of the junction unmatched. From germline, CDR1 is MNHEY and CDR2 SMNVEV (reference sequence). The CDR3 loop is CASRAGVPDTQYF. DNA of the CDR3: TGTGCCAGCAGAGCGGGAGTTCCGGATACGCAGTATTTT.

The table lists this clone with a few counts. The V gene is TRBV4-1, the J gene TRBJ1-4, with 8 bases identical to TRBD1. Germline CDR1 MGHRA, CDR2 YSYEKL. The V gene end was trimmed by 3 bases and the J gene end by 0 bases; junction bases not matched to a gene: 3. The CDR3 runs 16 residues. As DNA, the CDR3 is TGCGCCAGCAGCCATGGACAGGGAGCAACTAATGAAAAACTGTTTTTT. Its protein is CASSHGQGATNEKLFF.

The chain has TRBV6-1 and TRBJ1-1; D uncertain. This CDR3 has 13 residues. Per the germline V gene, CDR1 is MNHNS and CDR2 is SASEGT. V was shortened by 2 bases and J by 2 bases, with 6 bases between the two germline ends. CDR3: CASSEKGNTEAFF. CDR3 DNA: TGTGCCAGCAGTGAAAAAGGTAACACTGAAGCTTTCTTT.

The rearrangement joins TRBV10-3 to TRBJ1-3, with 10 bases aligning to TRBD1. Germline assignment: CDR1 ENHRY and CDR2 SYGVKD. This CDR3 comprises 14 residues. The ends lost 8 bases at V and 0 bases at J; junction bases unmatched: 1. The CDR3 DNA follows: TGTGCCATCCGACAGGGGGCCTCTGGAAACACCATATATTTT. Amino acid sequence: CAIRQGASGNTIYF.

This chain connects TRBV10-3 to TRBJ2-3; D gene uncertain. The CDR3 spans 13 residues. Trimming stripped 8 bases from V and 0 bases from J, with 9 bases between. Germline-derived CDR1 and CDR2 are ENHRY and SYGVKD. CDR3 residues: CAIAKSSTDTQYF. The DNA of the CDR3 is TGTGCCATCGCCAAGAGTAGCACAGATACGCAGTATTTT.

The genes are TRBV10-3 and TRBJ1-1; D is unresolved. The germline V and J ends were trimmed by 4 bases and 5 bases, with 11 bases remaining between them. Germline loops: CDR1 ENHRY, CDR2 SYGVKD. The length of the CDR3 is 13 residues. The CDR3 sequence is CAISVTEKTEAFF. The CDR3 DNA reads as TGTGCCATCAGTGTCACCGAAAAGACTGAAGCTTTCTTT.

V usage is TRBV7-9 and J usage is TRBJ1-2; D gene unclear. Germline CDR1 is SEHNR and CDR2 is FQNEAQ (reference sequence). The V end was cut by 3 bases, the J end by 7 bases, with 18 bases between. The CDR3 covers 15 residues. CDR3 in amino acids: CASSFAGRGGLGYTF. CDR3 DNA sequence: TGTGCCAGCAGCTTTGCCGGTCGGGGAGGGCTTGGCTACACCTTC. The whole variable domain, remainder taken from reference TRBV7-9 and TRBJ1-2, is DTGVSQNPRHKITKRGQNVTFRCDPISEHNRLYWYRQTLGQGPEFLTYFQNEAQLEKSRLLSDRFSAERPKGSFSTLEIQRTEQGDSAMYLCASSFAGRGGLGYTFGSGTRLTVV.

The CDR3 region has the DNA TGTGCCAGCAGCTTCGGACAGGGTAGTCTGTCACCCCTCCACTTT. It translates to CASSFGQGSLSPLHF. This chain joins TRBV13 and TRBJ1-6; TRBD1 aligns across 8 bases. CDR1 is PRHDT and CDR2 is FYEKMQ in the germline V gene (reference sequence). The CDR3 sequence is 15 residues long. Losses at the gene ends were 3 bases for V and 10 bases for J; bases not matched to a gene: 8. Complete variable domain (other parts from reference TRBV13 and TRBJ1-6): AAGVIQSPRHLIKEKRETATLKCYPIPRHDTVYWYQQGPGQDPQFLISFYEKMQSDKGSIPDRFSAQQFSDYHSELNMSSLELGDSALYFCASSFGQGSLSPLHFGNGTRLTVT.

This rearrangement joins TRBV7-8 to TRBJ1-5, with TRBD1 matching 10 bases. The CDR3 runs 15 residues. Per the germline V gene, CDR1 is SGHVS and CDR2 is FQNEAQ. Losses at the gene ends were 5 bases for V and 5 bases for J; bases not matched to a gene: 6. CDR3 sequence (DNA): TGTGCCAGCAGCCGGACAGGGGGGTACGATCAGCCCCAGCATTTT. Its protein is CASSRTGGYDQPQHF.

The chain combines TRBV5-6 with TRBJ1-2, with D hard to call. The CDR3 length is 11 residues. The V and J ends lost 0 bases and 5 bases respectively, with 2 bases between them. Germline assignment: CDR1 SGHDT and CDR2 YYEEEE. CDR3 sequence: CASSLDYGYTF. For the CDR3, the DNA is TGTGCCAGCAGCTTGGATTATGGCTACACCTTC.

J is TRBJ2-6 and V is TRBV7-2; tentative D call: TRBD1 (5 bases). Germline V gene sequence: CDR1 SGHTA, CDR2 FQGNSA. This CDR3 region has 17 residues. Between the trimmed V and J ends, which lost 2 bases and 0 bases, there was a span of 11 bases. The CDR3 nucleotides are TGTGCCAGCAGCTTATGGGGCCCTAGCTCTGGGGCCAACGTCCTGACTTTC. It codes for CASSLWGPSSGANVLTF.

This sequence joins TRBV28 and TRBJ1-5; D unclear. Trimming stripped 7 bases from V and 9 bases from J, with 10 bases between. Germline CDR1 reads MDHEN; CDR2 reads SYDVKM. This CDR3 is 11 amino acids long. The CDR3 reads CASTIVGPQHF. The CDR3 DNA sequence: TGTGCCAGCACCATTGTGGGGCCCCAGCATTTT.

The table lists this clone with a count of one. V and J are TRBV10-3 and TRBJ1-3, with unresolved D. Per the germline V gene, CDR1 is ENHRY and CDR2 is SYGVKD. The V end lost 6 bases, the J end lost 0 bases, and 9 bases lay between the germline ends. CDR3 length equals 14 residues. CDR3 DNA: TGTGCCATCAGGGACCACAGCTCTGGAAACACCATATATTTT. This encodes CAIRDHSSGNTIYF.

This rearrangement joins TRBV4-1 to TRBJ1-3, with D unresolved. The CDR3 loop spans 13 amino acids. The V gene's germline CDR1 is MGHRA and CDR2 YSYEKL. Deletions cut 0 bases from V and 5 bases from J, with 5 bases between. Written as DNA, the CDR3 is TGCGCCAGCAGCCAAGATCAAAGAAACACCATATATTTT. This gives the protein CASSQDQRNTIYF.

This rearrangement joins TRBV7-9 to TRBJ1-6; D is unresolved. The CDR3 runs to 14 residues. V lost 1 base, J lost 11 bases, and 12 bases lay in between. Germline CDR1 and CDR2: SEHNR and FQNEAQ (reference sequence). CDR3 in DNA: TGTGCCAGCAGCTTAGACGCAAGTTGGACACCCCTCCACTTT. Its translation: CASSLDASWTPLHF.